This is a list of T cell receptor beta chains from one sample in a study of T cell responses to AZD1222 COVID-19 vaccine. The repertoire was sequenced with immunoSEQ multiplex PCR; TCRdb's copy has only in-frame clones and lacks some. The sample comprises about 160,000 clones, approximately 93% of which are singletons, and over 0.7% rests with the top ten. Here the sequenced sample was peripheral blood, taken on day 0 of AZD1222 vaccination. The receptors derive from an adult in good health. Both conserved end residues are part of each CDR3. D genes are given only for firm matches. Clone size is not always given. Where it is, it says once, few, many or a class for expanded clones.

CDR3 protein | CDR3 DNA | D gene | V gene | clone size | J gene
CASSIAVRGQGYRSPLHF | TGTGCCAGTAGTATAGCTGTCAGGGGACAGGGTTATCGTTCACCCCTCCACTTT | TRBD1 | TRBV19 | . | TRBJ1-6
CASSVDIGGQGPNEQYF | TGTGCCAGCAGCGTAGATATCGGGGGACAGGGGCCCAACGAGCAGTACTTC | TRBD1 | TRBV9 | . | TRBJ2-7
CASSLSSGFETGYTF | TGTGCCAGCAGTTTAAGTTCAGGGTTCGAGACTGGCTACACCTTC | . | TRBV28 | once | TRBJ1-2
CASSFSGSRRSPLHF | TGTGCCAGCAGCTTTTCCGGGAGCAGGCGTTCACCCCTCCACTTT | . | TRBV7-8 | . | TRBJ1-6
CASSFVTGNTEAFF | TGCGCCAGCAGCTTTGTGACAGGGAACACTGAAGCTTTCTTT | . | TRBV5-1 | once | TRBJ1-1
CASSPAGSGGYTF | TGTGCCAGCTCACCCGCGGGAAGCGGGGGCTACACCTTC | . | TRBV18 | . | TRBJ1-2
CASRGGLNGYTF | TGCGCCAGCCGGGGGGGCCTCAATGGCTACACCTTC | . | TRBV10-2 | . | TRBJ1-2
CASSLNARRGDTEAFF | TGTGCCAGCAGCTTAAATGCCAGACGGGGGGACACTGAAGCTTTCTTT | . | TRBV7-9 | . | TRBJ1-1
CASSPWETQYF | TGTGCCAGCAGTCCCTGGGAGACCCAGTACTTC | . | TRBV6-2/TRBV6-3 | . | TRBJ2-5
CASSSGLGTEAFF | TGTGCCAGCAGCTCGGGGTTGGGCACTGAAGCTTTCTTT | . | TRBV7-3 | . | TRBJ1-1